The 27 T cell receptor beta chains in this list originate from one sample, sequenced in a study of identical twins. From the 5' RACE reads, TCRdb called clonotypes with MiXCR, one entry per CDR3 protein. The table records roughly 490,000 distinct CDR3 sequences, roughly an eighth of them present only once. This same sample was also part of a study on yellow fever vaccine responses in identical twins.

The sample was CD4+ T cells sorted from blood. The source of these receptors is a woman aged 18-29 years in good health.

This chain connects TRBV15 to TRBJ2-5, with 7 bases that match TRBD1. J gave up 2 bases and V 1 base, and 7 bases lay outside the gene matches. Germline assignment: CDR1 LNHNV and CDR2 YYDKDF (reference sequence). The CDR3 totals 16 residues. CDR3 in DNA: TGTGCCACCAGCAGAGCCGGAAAGGGACAGCAAGAGACCCAGTACTTC. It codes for CATSRAGKGQQETQYF.

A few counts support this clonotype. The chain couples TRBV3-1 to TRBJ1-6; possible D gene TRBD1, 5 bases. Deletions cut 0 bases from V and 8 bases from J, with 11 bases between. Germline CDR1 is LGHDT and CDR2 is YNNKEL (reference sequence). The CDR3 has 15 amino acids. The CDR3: CASSQDPTGDSPLHF. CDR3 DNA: TGTGCCAGCAGCCAAGATCCCACGGGGGATTCACCCCTCCACTTT.

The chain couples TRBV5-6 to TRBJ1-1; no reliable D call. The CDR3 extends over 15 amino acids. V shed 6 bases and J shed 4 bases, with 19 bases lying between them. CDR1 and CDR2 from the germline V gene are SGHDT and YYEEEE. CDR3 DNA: TGTGCCAGCATCCACTCGAGCAGATCGGGCACTGAAGCTTTCTTT. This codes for CASIHSSRSGTEAFF.

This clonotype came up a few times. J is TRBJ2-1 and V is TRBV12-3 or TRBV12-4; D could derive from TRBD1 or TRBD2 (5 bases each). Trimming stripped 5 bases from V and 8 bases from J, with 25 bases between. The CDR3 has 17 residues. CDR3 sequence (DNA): TGTGCCAGCAGTCCCGCCCTCCGGGACGCTGGTCGGGATGAGCAGTTCTTC. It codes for CASSPALRDAGRDEQFF.

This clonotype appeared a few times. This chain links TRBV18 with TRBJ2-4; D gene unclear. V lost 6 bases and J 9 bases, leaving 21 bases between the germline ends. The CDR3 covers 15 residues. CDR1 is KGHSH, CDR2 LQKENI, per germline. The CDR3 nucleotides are TGTGCCAGCTCCACCGAAAAGATTCATGGCGGCATTCAGTACTTC. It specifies CASSTEKIHGGIQYF.

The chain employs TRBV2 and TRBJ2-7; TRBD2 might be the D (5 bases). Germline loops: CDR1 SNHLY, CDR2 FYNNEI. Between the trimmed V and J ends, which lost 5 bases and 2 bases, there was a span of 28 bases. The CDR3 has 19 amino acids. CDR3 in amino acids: CASSTKRIARPEIAYEQYF. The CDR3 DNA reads TGTGCCAGCAGTACCAAGCGGATAGCGAGGCCAGAGATAGCCTACGAGCAGTACTTC.

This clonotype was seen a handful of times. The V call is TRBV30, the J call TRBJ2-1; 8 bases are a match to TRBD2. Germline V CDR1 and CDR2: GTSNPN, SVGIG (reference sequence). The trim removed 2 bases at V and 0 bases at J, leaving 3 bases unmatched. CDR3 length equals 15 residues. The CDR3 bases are TGTGCCTGGAGTAGGGCGGGAGGCTCCTACAATGAGCAGTTCTTC. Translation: CAWSRAGGSYNEQFF.

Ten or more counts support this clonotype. CDR3 sequence reads: CASRFDRRNTEAFF. For the CDR3, the DNA is TGTGCCAGCAGGTTCGACAGAAGGAACACTGAAGCTTTCTTT. The chain recombines TRBV6-1 with TRBJ1-1, with D possibly TRBD1 on 5 matching bases. The CDR3 loop spans 14 amino acids. Germline values: CDR1 MNHNS, CDR2 SASEGT. V lost 6 bases and J lost 1, with 12 bases in between.

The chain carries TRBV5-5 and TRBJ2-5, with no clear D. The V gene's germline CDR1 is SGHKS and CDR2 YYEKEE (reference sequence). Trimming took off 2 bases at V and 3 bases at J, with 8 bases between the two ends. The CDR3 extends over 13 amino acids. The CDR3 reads CASSFGREETQYF. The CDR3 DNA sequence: TGTGCCAGCAGCTTCGGAAGAGAAGAGACCCAGTACTTC.

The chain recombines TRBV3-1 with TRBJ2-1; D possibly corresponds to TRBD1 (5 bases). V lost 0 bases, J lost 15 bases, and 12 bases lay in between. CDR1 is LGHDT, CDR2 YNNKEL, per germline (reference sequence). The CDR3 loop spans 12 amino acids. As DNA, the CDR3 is TGTGCCAGCAGCCAAGAATCCAGGGCGGTGTTCTTC. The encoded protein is CASSQESRAVFF.

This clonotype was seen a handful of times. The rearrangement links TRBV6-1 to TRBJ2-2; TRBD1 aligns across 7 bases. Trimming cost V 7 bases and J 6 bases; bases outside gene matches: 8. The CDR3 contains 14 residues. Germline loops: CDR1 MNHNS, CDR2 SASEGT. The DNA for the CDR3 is TGTGCCAGCAAACCGGGACAGACCCCCGGGGAGCTGTTTTTT. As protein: CASKPGQTPGELFF.

The CDR3 is CAWSVRVDTQYF. The CDR3 DNA follows: TGTGCCTGGAGTGTAAGGGTAGATACGCAGTATTTT. The chain employs TRBV30 and TRBJ2-3; unclear D gene. CDR3 length equals 12 residues. Trimming cost V 0 bases and J 5 bases, with 6 bases left between them. Germline-derived CDR1 and CDR2 are GTSNPN and SVGIG (reference sequence). The variable domain in full, completed from reference TRBV30 and TRBJ2-3, reads SQTIHQWPATLVQPVGSPLSLECTVEGTSNPNLYWYRQAAGRGLQLLFYSVGIGQISSEVPQNLSASRPQDRQFILSSKKLLLSDSGFYLCAWSVRVDTQYFGPGTRLTVL.

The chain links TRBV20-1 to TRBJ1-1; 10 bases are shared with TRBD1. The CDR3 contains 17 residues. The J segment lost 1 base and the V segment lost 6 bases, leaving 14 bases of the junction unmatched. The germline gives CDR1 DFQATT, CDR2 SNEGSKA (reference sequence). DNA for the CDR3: TGCAGTGCACCTACCCTGACAGGGGGCCTGGGGAACACTGAAGCTTTCTTT. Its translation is CSAPTLTGGLGNTEAFF.

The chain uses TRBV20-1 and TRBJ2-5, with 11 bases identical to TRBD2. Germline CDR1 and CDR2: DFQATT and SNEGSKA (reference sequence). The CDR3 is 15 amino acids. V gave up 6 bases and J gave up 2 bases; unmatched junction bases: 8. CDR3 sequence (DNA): TGCAGTGCCGAAATTGGGACTAGCGGTCAAGAGACCCAGTACTTC. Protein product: CSAEIGTSGQETQYF.

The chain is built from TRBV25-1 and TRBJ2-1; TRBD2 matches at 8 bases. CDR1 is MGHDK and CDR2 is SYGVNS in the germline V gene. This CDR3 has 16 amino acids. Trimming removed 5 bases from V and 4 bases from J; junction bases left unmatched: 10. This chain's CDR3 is CASSKNGGGPYNEQFF. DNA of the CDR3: TGTGCCAGCAGTAAGAACGGGGGGGGGCCTTACAATGAGCAGTTCTTC.

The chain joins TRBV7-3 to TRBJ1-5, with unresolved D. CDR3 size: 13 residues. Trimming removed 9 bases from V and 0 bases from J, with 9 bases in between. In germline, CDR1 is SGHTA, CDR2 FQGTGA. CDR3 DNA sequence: TGTGCCAGTCAGGAGGATAGCAATCAGCCCCAGCATTTT. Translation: CASQEDSNQPQHF.

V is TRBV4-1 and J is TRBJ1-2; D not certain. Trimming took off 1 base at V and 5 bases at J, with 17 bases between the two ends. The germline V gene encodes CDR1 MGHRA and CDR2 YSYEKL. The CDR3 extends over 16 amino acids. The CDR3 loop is CASSQGTGLIPYGYTF. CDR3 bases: TGCGCCAGCAGCCAAGGTACCGGACTTATTCCATATGGCTACACCTTC.

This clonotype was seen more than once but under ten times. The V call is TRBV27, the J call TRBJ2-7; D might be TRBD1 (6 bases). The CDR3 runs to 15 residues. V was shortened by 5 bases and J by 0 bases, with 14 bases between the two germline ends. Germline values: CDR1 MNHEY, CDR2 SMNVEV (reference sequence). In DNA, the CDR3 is TGTGCCAGCAGTCCCCTGACAGGCTACTCCTACGAGCAGTACTTC. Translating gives CASSPLTGYSYEQYF.

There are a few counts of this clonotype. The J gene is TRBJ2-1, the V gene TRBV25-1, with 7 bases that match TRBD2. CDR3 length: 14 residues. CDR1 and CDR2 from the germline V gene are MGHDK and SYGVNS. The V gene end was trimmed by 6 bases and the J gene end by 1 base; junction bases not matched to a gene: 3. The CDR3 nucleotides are TGTGCCAGCAGGGTCGGGGGGTCCTACAATGAGCAGTTCTTC. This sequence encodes CASRVGGSYNEQFF.

The CDR3 DNA follows: TGTGCCAGCAGCCTTGACCACGGGGAGCTGTTTTTT. It is translated as CASSLDHGELFF. This chain connects TRBV11-2 to TRBJ2-2; no reliable D call. V was clipped by 5 bases and J by 7 bases, with 8 bases between them. The CDR3 loop spans 12 amino acids. Germline V lookup: CDR1 SGHAT, CDR2 FQNNGV.

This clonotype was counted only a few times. In DNA, the CDR3 is TGCGCCAGCAGCTTAGGGGAGGTGAATGTTGCAGATACGCAGTATTTT. The encoded protein is CASSLGEVNVADTQYF. The chain is built from TRBV5-1 and TRBJ2-3; D is perhaps TRBD2 (6 bases). This CDR3 is 16 amino acids long. Germline V gives CDR1 SGHRS, CDR2 YFSETQ. V was cut by 2 bases and J by 4 bases, with 17 bases left in between.

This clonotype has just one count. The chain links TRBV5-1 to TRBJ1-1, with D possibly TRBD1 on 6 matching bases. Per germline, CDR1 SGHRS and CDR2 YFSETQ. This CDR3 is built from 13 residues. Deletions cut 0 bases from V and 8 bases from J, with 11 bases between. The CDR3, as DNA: TGCGCCAGCAGCTTGGAAGGGGGACGCGAAGCTTTCTTT. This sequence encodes CASSLEGGREAFF.

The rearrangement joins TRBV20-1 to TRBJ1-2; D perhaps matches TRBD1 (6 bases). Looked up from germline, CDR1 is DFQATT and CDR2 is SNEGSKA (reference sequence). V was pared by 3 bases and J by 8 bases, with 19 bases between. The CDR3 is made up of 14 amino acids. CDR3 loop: CSASQSTGEWGYTF. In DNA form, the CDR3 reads TGCAGTGCTAGCCAATCGACAGGAGAATGGGGCTACACCTTC.

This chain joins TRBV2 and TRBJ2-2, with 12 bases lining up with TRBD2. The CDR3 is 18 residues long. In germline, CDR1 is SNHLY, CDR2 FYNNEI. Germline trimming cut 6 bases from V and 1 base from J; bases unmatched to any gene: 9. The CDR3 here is CASRGRASGRGNTGELFF. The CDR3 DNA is TGTGCCAGCAGAGGTCGGGCTAGCGGGAGGGGGAACACCGGGGAGCTGTTTTTT.

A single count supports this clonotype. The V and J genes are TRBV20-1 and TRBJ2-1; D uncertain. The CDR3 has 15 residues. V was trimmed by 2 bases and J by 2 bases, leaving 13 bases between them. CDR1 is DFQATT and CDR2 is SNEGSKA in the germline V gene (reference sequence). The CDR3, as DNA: TGCAGTGCTAGAATCGGAGTTTTTACCTACAATGAGCAGTTCTTC. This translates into CSARIGVFTYNEQFF.

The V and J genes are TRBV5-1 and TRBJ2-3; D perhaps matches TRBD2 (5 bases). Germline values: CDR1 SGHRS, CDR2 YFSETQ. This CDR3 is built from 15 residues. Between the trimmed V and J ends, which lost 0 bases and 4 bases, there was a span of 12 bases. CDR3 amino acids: CASSLALVGADTQYF. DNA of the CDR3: TGCGCCAGCAGCTTGGCCCTCGTCGGGGCAGATACGCAGTATTTT. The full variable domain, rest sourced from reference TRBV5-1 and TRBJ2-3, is KAGVTQTPRYLIKTRGQQVTLSCSPISGHRSVSWYQQTPGQGLQFLFEYFSETQRNKGNFPGRFSGRQFSNSRSEMNVSTLELGDSALYLCASSLALVGADTQYFGPGTRLTVL.

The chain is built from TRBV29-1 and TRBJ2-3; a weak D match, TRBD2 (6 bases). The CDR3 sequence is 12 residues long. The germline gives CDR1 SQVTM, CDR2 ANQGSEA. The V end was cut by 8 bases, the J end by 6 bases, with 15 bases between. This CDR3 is CSLDFGGDTQYF. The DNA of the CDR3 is TGCAGCCTGGACTTTGGGGGGGATACGCAGTATTTT.